The 14 T cell receptor beta chains below all came from one sample that was sequenced in a study of T-cell reconstitution after alpha-beta-depleted transplantation in children. Preparation of the TCRbeta library used unique molecular identifiers. TCRdb reprocessed the PCR reads with MiXCR, giving one entry per CDR3 protein. This table holds 300,000 to 400,000 distinct CDR3 sequences, about 16% found once. The input for sequencing was PBMCs, mostly from graft donor cells, taken 360 days after TCRalphabeta/CD19-depleted stem cell transplant. These TCRs come from a male patient between 2 and 15 years old who had a stem cell transplant for acute lymphoblastic leukemia, so the T cells may come from the graft donor.

In this sample, this clonotype turned up many times. This chain links TRBV29-1 with TRBJ2-1; D call uncertain. The CDR3 is 13 amino acids. CDR1 is SQVTM, CDR2 ANQGSEA, per germline. The V end lost 3 bases, the J end lost 3 bases, and 9 bases lay between the germline ends. CDR3 DNA sequence: TGCAGCGTTGATGTTAGTGGCTACAATGAGCAGTTCTTC. Amino acid sequence: CSVDVSGYNEQFF.

V usage is TRBV7-9 and J usage is TRBJ1-2, with TRBD1 matching 11 bases. There are 16 residues in the CDR3. The V gene end was trimmed by 0 bases and the J gene end by 7 bases; junction bases not matched to a gene: 7. Germline CDR1 is SEHNR and CDR2 is FQNEAQ (reference sequence). The chain's CDR3 is CASSLAGTGGIGGYTF. The CDR3, as DNA: TGTGCCAGCAGCTTAGCTGGGACAGGGGGGATAGGTGGCTACACCTTC.

The sample holds a few counts of this clonotype. The genes are TRBV29-1 and TRBJ2-1, with D perhaps TRBD2 (6 bases). Trimming stripped 4 bases from V and 7 bases from J, with 14 bases between. Germline V gives CDR1 SQVTM, CDR2 ANQGSEA. CDR3 length: 13 amino acids. DNA for the CDR3: TGCAGCGTTGCCACTAGCCGACCTAATGAGCAGTTCTTC. Residues: CSVATSRPNEQFF.

This clonotype was counted once. The chain links TRBV30 to TRBJ2-7; D is unclear. The germline V and J ends were trimmed by 0 bases and 3 bases, with 6 bases remaining between them. The CDR3 sequence is 12 residues long. Germline CDR1 reads GTSNPN; CDR2 reads SVGIG (reference sequence). DNA for the CDR3: TGTGCCTGGAGTGTACATGACTACGAGCAGTACTTC. Translation: CAWSVHDYEQYF.

The chain is built from TRBV4-3 and TRBJ2-1, with D perhaps being TRBD1 or TRBD2 (6 bases each). V was cut by 0 bases and J by 1 base, with 16 bases left in between. There are 18 residues in the CDR3. Looked up from germline, CDR1 is LGHNA and CDR2 is YSLEER. The CDR3 spells CASSQDRGGLASYNEQFF. CDR3 in DNA: TGCGCCAGCAGCCAAGATCGAGGGGGGCTAGCTTCCTACAATGAGCAGTTCTTC.

The chain couples TRBV4-3 to TRBJ2-1; TRBD2 matches 11 bases. This CDR3 has 17 amino acids. The J segment lost 9 bases and the V segment lost 1 base, leaving 11 bases of the junction unmatched. Per the germline V gene, CDR1 is LGHNA and CDR2 is YSLEER. The CDR3 DNA follows: TGCGCCAGCAGCCAAGCGTTAACTAGCGGGGGAGGTGGTGAGCAGTTCTTC. This translates into CASSQALTSGGGGEQFF.

This clonotype was seen a handful of times. The V and J genes are TRBV20-1 and TRBJ2-1; D unresolved. V gave up 0 bases and J gave up 9 bases, with 15 bases separating them. The CDR3 is 14 residues long. Germline loops: CDR1 DFQATT, CDR2 SNEGSKA (reference sequence). DNA for the CDR3: TGCAGTGCTAGAGATCAGGCCTGGCCGGGTGAGCAGTTCTTC. Protein product: CSARDQAWPGEQFF.

This clonotype has ten or more counts. The chain has TRBV20-1 and TRBJ2-7, with D hard to call. The germline gives CDR1 DFQATT, CDR2 SNEGSKA (reference sequence). V lost 4 bases and J lost 3, with 4 bases in between. The CDR3 consists of 10 residues. The CDR3 DNA reads TGCAGTGCTACAGACTACGAGCAGTACTTC. Protein sequence: CSATDYEQYF.

This clonotype was seen a few times. V is TRBV28 and J is TRBJ2-2; D is ambiguous. The CDR3 covers 12 residues. Per the germline V gene, CDR1 is MDHEN and CDR2 is SYDVKM. V gave up 4 bases and J gave up 3 bases, with 3 bases separating them. The CDR3 DNA sequence: TGTGCCAGCAGTTGGTACACCGGGGAGCTGTTTTTT. Translation gives CASSWYTGELFF.

In this sample, this clonotype turned up a few times. V is TRBV28 and J is TRBJ2-7; D ambiguous. The V end was cut by 0 bases, the J end by 9 bases, with 9 bases between. The germline gives CDR1 MDHEN, CDR2 SYDVKM. The CDR3 has 12 residues. Written as DNA, the CDR3 is TGTGCCAGCAGTTTATGGCCAATCGGGCAGTACTTC. It specifies CASSLWPIGQYF.

This clonotype was found a few times. This chain's CDR3 is CASSPGQGLSTDTQYF. The CDR3 nucleotides read TGTGCCAGCAGCCCAGGACAGGGGCTAAGCACAGATACGCAGTATTTT. J is TRBJ2-3 and V is TRBV7-8; TRBD1 matches at 9 bases. The V gene's germline CDR1 is SGHVS and CDR2 FQNEAQ. The CDR3 length is 16 residues. J was trimmed by 0 bases and V by 5 bases; bases with no gene match: 6.

The V gene is TRBV6-1, the J gene TRBJ1-3, with a possible D match to TRBD1 (6 bases). V lost 8 bases and J 4 bases, leaving 18 bases between the germline ends. CDR3 length: 15 residues. Germline assignment: CDR1 MNHNS and CDR2 SASEGT. The CDR3 sequence: CASAKPPGAGNTIYF. DNA of the CDR3: TGTGCCAGCGCGAAACCTCCAGGGGCCGGAAACACCATATATTTT.

This clonotype has a handful of counts. The rearrangement links TRBV4-2 to TRBJ2-7; either TRBD1 or TRBD2 may fit D (6 bases each). V dropped 3 bases and J dropped 2 bases, with 20 bases sitting between them. The length of the CDR3 is 17 residues. Germline lookup yields CDR1 LGHNA and CDR2 YNFKEQ. This CDR3 reads CASSQEGGLGVTYEQYF. The CDR3 DNA reads as TGTGCCAGCAGCCAGGAAGGGGGGCTGGGGGTAACCTACGAGCAGTACTTC.

The genes are TRBV12-3 or TRBV12-4 and TRBJ2-1; D could derive from TRBD1 or TRBD2 (9 bases each). The CDR3 runs to 23 residues. With 3 bases removed from V and 0 bases from J, the gap between germline ends came to 33 bases. CDR3 sequence reads: CASSLLYRGRGLAGLVSYNEQFF. In DNA, the CDR3 is TGTGCCAGCAGTTTGCTCTACAGGGGGCGCGGCCTAGCGGGACTTGTCTCCTACAATGAGCAGTTCTTC.